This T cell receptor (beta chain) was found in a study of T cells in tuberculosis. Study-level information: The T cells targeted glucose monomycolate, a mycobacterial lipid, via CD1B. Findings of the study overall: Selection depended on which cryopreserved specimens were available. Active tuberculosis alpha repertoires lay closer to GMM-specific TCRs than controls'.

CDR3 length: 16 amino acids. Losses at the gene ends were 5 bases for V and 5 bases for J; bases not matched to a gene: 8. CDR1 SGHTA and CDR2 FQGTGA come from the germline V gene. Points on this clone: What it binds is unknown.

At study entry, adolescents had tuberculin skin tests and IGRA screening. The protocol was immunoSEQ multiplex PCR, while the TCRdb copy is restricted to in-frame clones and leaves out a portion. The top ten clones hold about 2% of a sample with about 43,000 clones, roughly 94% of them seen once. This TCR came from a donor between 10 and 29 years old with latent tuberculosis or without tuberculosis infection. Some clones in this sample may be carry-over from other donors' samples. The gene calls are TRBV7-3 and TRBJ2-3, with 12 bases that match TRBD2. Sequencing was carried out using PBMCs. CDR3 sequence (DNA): TGTGCCAGCAGCCCCCTAGCGGGAGGGGTGGGAGATACGCAGTATTTT. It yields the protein CASSPLAGGVGDTQYF. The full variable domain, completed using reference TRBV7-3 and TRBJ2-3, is GAGVSQTPSNKVTEKGKYVELRCDPISGHTALYWYRQSLGQGPEFLIYFQGTGAADDSGLPNDRFFAVRPEGSVSTLKIQRTERGDSAVYLCASSPLAGGVGDTQYFGPGTRLTVL.